Shown below are 18 T cell receptor beta chains from a single sample sequenced in a study of PD-L1 blockade in urothelial cancer. Measured with immunoSEQ multiplex PCR; TCRdb has only the in-frame clones, and not every one. The data hold some 67,000 clones, with 85% to 90% observed a single time. This sample comprised PBMCs, obtained around atezolizumab (anti-PD-L1) treatment. These receptors were collected from a man aged 55 to 69 with urothelial cancer.

A word on this clone: Other DNA sequences in the same sample also yield this CDR3. V usage is TRBV5-1 and J usage is TRBJ2-3, with 9 bases matching TRBD2. This CDR3 region has 14 residues. V was pared by 4 bases and J by 1 base, with 1 base of the junction left unmatched. Per the germline V gene, CDR1 is SGHRS and CDR2 is YFSETQ. The CDR3 DNA follows: TGCGCCAGCAGCAGACTAGCGGGCACAGATACGCAGTATTTT. The encoded protein is CASSRLAGTDTQYF.

V gene TRBV7-8 combines with J gene TRBJ2-2; maybe TRBD2 (5 bases). V was cut by 0 bases and J by 4 bases, with 9 bases left in between. The length of the CDR3 is 15 residues. Germline lookup yields CDR1 SGHVS and CDR2 FQNEAQ. The DNA of the CDR3 is TGTGCCAGCAGCTTAGCGGGAGATCGCACCGGGGAGCTGTTTTTT. Amino acid sequence: CASSLAGDRTGELFF.

This chain uses TRBV19 with TRBJ1-3; the D gene is possibly TRBD1 (5 bases). The CDR3 totals 15 residues. Germline lookup yields CDR1 LNHDA and CDR2 SQIVND (reference sequence). V lost 5 bases, J lost 0 bases, and 11 bases lay in between. The CDR3 loop reads CASSRRGLSGNTIYF. CDR3 DNA: TGTGCCAGTAGTCGGAGGGGACTCTCTGGAAACACCATATATTTT.

The chain joins TRBV27 to TRBJ2-7; tentatively, D is TRBD2 (6 bases). This CDR3 contains 14 residues. V lost 9 bases and J lost 0, with 15 bases in between. Germline V CDR1 and CDR2: MNHEY, SMNVEV (reference sequence). CDR3 sequence reads: CASRRGLSSYEQYF. DNA of the CDR3: TGTGCCAGTAGACGGGGGTTAAGCTCCTACGAGCAGTACTTC.

The chain uses TRBV11-2 and TRBJ2-2; D remains unclear. Germline CDR1 and CDR2: SGHAT and FQNNGV. Trimming stripped 4 bases from V and 0 bases from J, with 15 bases between. The CDR3 length is 17 residues. For the CDR3, the DNA is TGTGCCAGCAGCTACCGATCCAGCGTCGCGAACACCGGGGAGCTGTTTTTT. As protein: CASSYRSSVANTGELFF.

J is TRBJ1-3 and V is TRBV2; D is perhaps TRBD1 (5 bases). Germline V gene sequence: CDR1 SNHLY, CDR2 FYNNEI. The V gene lost 4 bases and the J gene lost 7 bases, with 11 bases spanning the gap. This CDR3 comprises 13 residues. CDR3 region: CASSVGLGNTIYF. The CDR3 coding sequence is TGTGCCAGCAGTGTGGGGCTCGGGAACACCATATATTTT.

The V gene is TRBV29-1, the J gene TRBJ1-1, with D maybe TRBD1 (6 bases). Germline V CDR1 and CDR2: SQVTM, ANQGSEA. This CDR3 contains 12 residues. Trimming cost V 5 bases and J 1 base, with 8 bases left between them. DNA for the CDR3: TGCAGCGTTACACAGGGGAACACTGAAGCTTTCTTT. Protein product: CSVTQGNTEAFF.

The rearrangement joins TRBV5-8 to TRBJ1-2, with a possible D match to TRBD1 (5 bases). From germline, CDR1 is SGHTS and CDR2 YDEGEE. CDR3 length equals 15 residues. Trimming took off 3 bases at V and 4 bases at J, with 16 bases between the two ends. The CDR3 reads CASSSNPGLPYGYTF. The CDR3 region has the DNA TGTGCCAGCAGCTCCAACCCGGGACTCCCCTATGGCTACACCTTC. Full variable domain (outside the CDR3, taken from reference TRBV5-8 and TRBJ1-2): EAGVTQSPTHLIKTRGQQATLRCSPISGHTSVYWYQQALGLGLQFLLWYDEGEERNRGNFPPRFSGRQFPNYSSELNVNALELEDSALYLCASSSNPGLPYGYTFGSGTRLTVV.

V usage is TRBV4-3 and J usage is TRBJ2-7; D is possibly TRBD2 (6 bases). This CDR3 spans 16 amino acids. Germline CDR1 and CDR2: LGHNA and YSLEER. Trimming took off 0 bases at V and 4 bases at J, with 16 bases between the two ends. The CDR3 spells CASSQDRTGLMYEQYF. CDR3 sequence (DNA): TGCGCCAGCAGCCAAGATAGGACGGGACTCATGTACGAGCAGTACTTC.

The gene calls are TRBV2 and TRBJ2-5; no definite D call. Judging by the DNA end, TRBJ2-7 fits better; the J call may be wrong. The V gene's germline CDR1 is SNHLY and CDR2 FYNNEI. This CDR3 region has 11 residues. The CDR3 protein is CASSTSYEQYF. The CDR3 DNA sequence: TGTGCCAGCAGTACCTCCTACGAGCAGTACTTC.

J is TRBJ2-3 and V is TRBV30; TRBD2 might be the D (6 bases). V lost 2 bases and J lost 1, with 10 bases in between. Germline CDR1 is GTSNPN and CDR2 is SVGIG (reference sequence). The CDR3 spans 14 residues. The CDR3 sequence is CAWSREEGTDTQYF. CDR3 coding DNA: TGTGCCTGGAGTAGGGAGGAAGGCACAGATACGCAGTATTTT. The complete variable domain, with remaining parts taken from reference TRBV30 and TRBJ2-3, reads SQTIHQWPATLVQPVGSPLSLECTVEGTSNPNLYWYRQAAGRGLQLLFYSVGIGQISSEVPQNLSASRPQDRQFILSSKKLLLSDSGFYLCAWSREEGTDTQYFGPGTRLTVL.

The rearrangement links TRBV7-3 to TRBJ2-5; a possible D gene is TRBD2 (6 bases). Trimming took 6 bases from V and 5 from J, leaving 13 bases between them. Germline V gives CDR1 SGHTA, CDR2 FQGTGA. The CDR3 is 13 amino acids. CDR3 residues: CASSSARGETQYF. For the CDR3, the DNA is TGTGCCAGCAGTTCAGCCCGGGGGGAGACCCAGTACTTC.

This clone has only one observation. The chain carries TRBV4-1 and TRBJ1-2; 8 bases agree with TRBD1. Germline assignment: CDR1 MGHRA and CDR2 YSYEKL. The junction had 10 bases not matched to a gene; V was cut back by 2 bases and J by 5 bases. The CDR3 runs to 16 residues. CDR3: CASSQTTGEGKYGYTF. DNA of the CDR3: TGCGCCAGCAGCCAAACGACAGGGGAGGGGAAGTATGGCTACACCTTC.

V is TRBV6-6 and J is TRBJ1-1; tentative D call: TRBD1 (5 bases). Germline V CDR1 and CDR2: MNHNY, SVGAGI (reference sequence). The CDR3 sequence is 16 residues long. V was trimmed by 2 bases and J by 1 base, leaving 14 bases between them. CDR3 amino acids: CASSYVTVVRNTEAFF. The CDR3 DNA reads TGTGCCAGCAGTTACGTGACAGTTGTCCGGAACACTGAAGCTTTCTTT.

This CDR3 reads CASSDGDRGQETQYF. The CDR3 coding sequence is TGTGCCAGCAGCGATGGGGACAGGGGGCAAGAGACCCAGTACTTC. This rearrangement joins TRBV7-8 to TRBJ2-5; 11 bases map to TRBD1. Germline CDR1 reads SGHVS; CDR2 reads FQNEAQ. This CDR3 spans 15 amino acids. With V trimmed by 5 bases and J by 2 bases, 4 bases remained unmatched.

The genes are TRBV6-1 and TRBJ2-7; D might be TRBD2 (7 bases). There are 13 residues in the CDR3. Trimming took off 11 bases at V and 0 bases at J, with 14 bases between the two ends. CDR1 MNHNS and CDR2 SASEGT come from the germline V gene. In DNA, the CDR3 is TGTGCCGTCGGTAGGGGGGGCTCCTACGAGCAGTACTTC. This sequence encodes CAVGRGGSYEQYF.

The rearrangement joins TRBV5-1 to TRBJ2-6; D is uncertain. Trimming took 4 bases from V and 3 from J, leaving 8 bases between them. The V gene's germline CDR1 is SGHRS and CDR2 YFSETQ. The CDR3 contains 14 residues. This CDR3 is CASSVEVGANVLTF. DNA of the CDR3: TGCGCCAGCAGCGTCGAGGTTGGGGCCAACGTCCTGACTTTC.

The rearrangement uses TRBV5-4 and TRBJ2-7; TRBD2 aligns across 10 bases. Per germline, CDR1 SGHNT and CDR2 YYREEE (reference sequence). V lost 3 bases to trimming and J lost 7 bases; unmatched junction nucleotides: 10. CDR3 length: 15 residues. CDR3 in DNA: TGTGCCAGCAGCTCCCGGGCTAGCGGGAGTCTAGAGCAGTACTTC. Amino acid sequence: CASSSRASGSLEQYF.